This passage covers 26 T cell receptor beta chains from one sample sequenced in a study of T cells in Graves' hyperthyroidism and ophthalmopathy. Amplification yielded TCR beta CDR3 regions, with RNA transcripts as the source. Researchers ran a first-round RT-PCR on the TCR CDR3 using the HTBI primer set. MiXCR, run by TCRdb on the multiplex PCR reads, gives a single entry per CDR3 protein. The sample records approximately 710,000 distinct CDR3 sequences, roughly 17% being singletons. What was sequenced was blood. The receptors derive from a man in his fifties with Graves' hyperthyroidism.

This chain joins TRBV19 and TRBJ1-2; TRBD1 is a possible D gene (5 bases). Germline CDR1 is LNHDA and CDR2 is SQIVND (reference sequence). The CDR3 has 14 amino acids. Trimming stripped 7 bases from V and 3 bases from J, with 15 bases between. The CDR3 reads CASTLQGLDYGYTF. DNA of the CDR3: TGTGCCAGTACCCTCCAGGGACTGGACTATGGCTACACCTTC.

V and J are TRBV4-3 and TRBJ1-1; the D gene is possibly TRBD1 (6 bases). Trimming pared 0 bases from V and 5 bases from J, leaving 16 bases between. CDR1 LGHNA and CDR2 YSLEER come from the germline V gene. The CDR3 is 16 residues long. The CDR3 coding sequence is TGCGCCAGCAGCCAAGATCCACACAGGGCGAGGACTGAAGCTTTCTTT. It yields the protein CASSQDPHRARTEAFF.

The rearrangement joins TRBV19 to TRBJ2-3, with TRBD2 matching over 9 bases. Germline V gives CDR1 LNHDA, CDR2 SQIVND (reference sequence). The ends lost 6 bases at V and 4 bases at J; junction bases unmatched: 8. The CDR3 contains 15 residues. CDR3 loop: CASRNSGSDPDTQYF. The DNA of the CDR3 is TGTGCCAGTAGGAATAGCGGGAGTGATCCAGATACGCAGTATTTT.

This clonotype was seen at least ten times. The genes are TRBV7-9 and TRBJ2-7, with 9 positions matching TRBD1. The CDR3 contains 12 residues. The V segment lost 5 bases and the J segment 5 bases; nucleotides outside the gene matches: 1. Germline CDR1 is SEHNR and CDR2 is FQNEAQ (reference sequence). CDR3 region: CASSGDRDEQYF. In nucleotides, the CDR3 is TGTGCCAGCAGCGGGGACAGGGACGAGCAGTACTTC.

This clonotype has at least ten counts. The chain couples TRBV2 to TRBJ1-1; D may be TRBD1 (5 bases). The CDR3 is 14 residues long. The V end lost 5 bases, the J end lost 0 bases, and 10 bases lay between the germline ends. CDR1 and CDR2 (germline): SNHLY, FYNNEI. CDR3 region: CASSTAGLNTEAFF. CDR3 DNA: TGTGCCAGCAGTACTGCGGGACTGAACACTGAAGCTTTCTTT.

The DNA for the CDR3 is TGTGCCAGCAGTCCCCATGGCACTGAAGCTTTCTTT. Encoded protein: CASSPHGTEAFF. This chain connects TRBV27 to TRBJ1-1; D call uncertain. CDR3 length equals 12 residues. Germline-derived CDR1 and CDR2 are MNHEY and SMNVEV (reference sequence). Between the trimmed V and J ends, which lost 5 bases and 4 bases, there was a span of 8 bases.

This chain joins TRBV28 and TRBJ2-1; 8 bases are shared with TRBD2. Germline loops: CDR1 MDHEN, CDR2 SYDVKM. With V trimmed by 4 bases and J by 12 bases, 8 bases remained unmatched. The CDR3 runs 13 residues. CDR3 loop: CASSSGGTSGQFF. The CDR3 DNA reads as TGTGCCAGCAGTTCGGGGGGGACTAGTGGGCAGTTCTTC.

This clonotype was picked up a small number of times. The gene calls are TRBV2 and TRBJ2-1; D is unclear. V lost 3 bases, J lost 9 bases, and 15 bases lay in between. This CDR3 has 14 amino acids. CDR1 is SNHLY, CDR2 FYNNEI, per germline. The DNA of the CDR3 is TGTGCCAGCAGTGATGGTCTGGACGTTAGTGAGCAGTTCTTC. Translated: CASSDGLDVSEQFF.

There are a few counts of this clonotype. This chain joins TRBV30 and TRBJ1-2; D is unresolved. CDR3 length: 15 amino acids. Trimming stripped 0 bases from V and 0 bases from J, with 11 bases between. From germline, CDR1 is GTSNPN and CDR2 SVGIG (reference sequence). CDR3 in DNA: TGTGCCTGGAGTGTAGACGTCGACTCTAACTATGGCTACACCTTC. Translated: CAWSVDVDSNYGYTF. Supplemented by reference TRBV30 and TRBJ1-2, the full variable domain reads SQTIHQWPATLVQPVGSPLSLECTVEGTSNPNLYWYRQAAGRGLQLLFYSVGIGQISSEVPQNLSASRPQDRQFILSSKKLLLSDSGFYLCAWSVDVDSNYGYTFGSGTRLTVV.

This clonotype was recorded at least ten times. The rearrangement joins TRBV27 to TRBJ2-1; 8 positions match TRBD2. There are 16 residues in the CDR3. J lost 0 bases, V lost 8 bases, and 9 bases had no gene match. Germline V gene lookup returns CDR1 MNHEY and CDR2 SMNVEV (reference sequence). The CDR3 spells CASYGPGTSSYNEQFF. CDR3 nucleotides: TGTGCCAGCTACGGTCCCGGGACTAGCTCCTACAATGAGCAGTTCTTC.

This clonotype was observed many times. This chain uses TRBV27 with TRBJ1-5, with D unclear. V was pared by 5 bases and J by 6 bases, with 11 bases between. This CDR3 has 13 residues. Germline V gives CDR1 MNHEY, CDR2 SMNVEV (reference sequence). CDR3 region: CASSTDRFQPQHF. The CDR3 nucleotides are TGTGCCAGCAGTACCGACCGATTTCAGCCCCAGCATTTT.

This clonotype was seen many times. The CDR3 is CSASGTTLLYGYTF. In DNA form, the CDR3 reads TGCAGTGCTAGCGGGACAACCCTATTATATGGCTACACCTTC. V is TRBV20-1 and J is TRBJ1-2; TRBD1 is a possible D gene (6 bases). CDR1 is DFQATT, CDR2 SNEGSKA, per germline (reference sequence). This CDR3 spans 14 amino acids. Trimming took off 3 bases at V and 5 bases at J, with 16 bases between the two ends.

This clonotype was recorded at least ten times. The chain combines TRBV27 with TRBJ2-5; D gene ambiguous. The CDR3 is 16 residues long. Trimming removed 3 bases at V and 1 base at J, with 15 bases between. Germline V gives CDR1 MNHEY, CDR2 SMNVEV (reference sequence). The CDR3 sequence: CASSFSSPPPQETQYF. In DNA form, the CDR3 reads TGTGCCAGCAGTTTCTCTTCACCCCCCCCCCAAGAGACCCAGTACTTC.

The sample holds many counts of this clonotype. V and J are TRBV2 and TRBJ1-5, with a possible D match to TRBD1 (5 bases). Germline CDR1 and CDR2: SNHLY and FYNNEI. This CDR3 is built from 15 residues. V was cut by 3 bases and J by 2 bases, with 11 bases left in between. CDR3 bases: TGTGCCAGCAGTGATGGGGACGGTGGCAATCAGCCCCAGCATTTT. It translates to CASSDGDGGNQPQHF.

This clonotype was recorded many times. The rearrangement uses TRBV28 and TRBJ2-3; D gene unclear. Per the germline V gene, CDR1 is MDHEN and CDR2 is SYDVKM. Trimming took off 6 bases at V and 2 bases at J, with 15 bases between the two ends. The CDR3 has 15 amino acids. The CDR3 reads CASSPGRMYTDTQYF. DNA of the CDR3: TGTGCCAGCAGCCCAGGACGGATGTACACAGATACGCAGTATTTT. Together with reference TRBV28 and TRBJ2-3, the CDR3 gives the full variable domain: DVKVTQSSRYLVKRTGEKVFLECVQDMDHENMFWYRQDPGLGLRLIYFSYDVKMKEKGDIPEGYSVSREKKERFSLILESASTNQTSMYLCASSPGRMYTDTQYFGPGTRLTVL.

In this sample, this clonotype turned up a few times. The chain employs TRBV29-1 and TRBJ1-2; TRBD1 aligns across 9 bases. J gave up 5 bases and V 0 bases, and 13 bases lay outside the gene matches. Germline V gene sequence: CDR1 SQVTM, CDR2 ANQGSEA. CDR3 length equals 17 residues. The CDR3 DNA reads as TGCAGCGTTGAAGAGCTGGACAGGGGAGAGTTGAGGTATGGCTACACCTTC. This sequence encodes CSVEELDRGELRYGYTF.

Many counts were recorded for this clonotype. The rearrangement joins TRBV27 to TRBJ2-7, with a weak D call TRBD1 (6 bases). The V gene's germline CDR1 is MNHEY and CDR2 SMNVEV (reference sequence). The CDR3 covers 14 residues. Deletions cut 5 bases from V and 2 bases from J, with 13 bases between. The CDR3 nucleotides read TGTGCCAGCAGTCCGACAGGATCCCCCTACGAGCAGTACTTC. Protein sequence: CASSPTGSPYEQYF.

This clonotype has at least ten counts. The rearrangement links TRBV27 to TRBJ2-7, with D tentatively TRBD1 (5 bases). Germline assignment: CDR1 MNHEY and CDR2 SMNVEV (reference sequence). This CDR3 region has 15 residues. Trimming removed 5 bases at V and 2 bases at J, with 16 bases between. The CDR3 reads CASSPTEGHPYEQYF. For the CDR3, the DNA is TGTGCCAGCAGTCCGACAGAAGGACATCCCTACGAGCAGTACTTC.

This clonotype was picked up many times. V is TRBV14 and J is TRBJ1-2; D unclear. The germline V gene encodes CDR1 SGHDN and CDR2 FVKESK. V was trimmed by 5 bases and J by 8 bases, leaving 15 bases between them. The CDR3 sequence is 13 residues long. CDR3 DNA: TGTGCCAGCAGCTCTACCCTAGGGTTGGGCTACACCTTC. Translated: CASSSTLGLGYTF.

This chain connects TRBV18 to TRBJ2-2; no definite D call. The V and J ends lost 2 bases and 2 bases respectively, with 15 bases between them. From germline, CDR1 is KGHSH and CDR2 LQKENI. There are 17 residues in the CDR3. DNA for the CDR3: TGTGCCAGCTCACCATTTGGAGTCCAGGCTAACACCGGGGAGCTGTTTTTT. The encoded protein is CASSPFGVQANTGELFF.

This clonotype was counted ten times or more. An end of the junction differs from the germline gene, which may be a read error. The CDR3 here is CASNELASGWNTGELFF. The CDR3, as DNA: TGTGCCAGCAATGAATTAGCTAGCGGATGGAACACCGGGGAGCTGTTTTTT. V gene TRBV2 combines with J gene TRBJ2-2; TRBD2 matches at 7 bases. The CDR3 sequence is 17 residues long. Per germline, CDR1 SNHLY and CDR2 FYNNEI.

Ten or more counts support this clonotype. V is TRBV9 and J is TRBJ1-1, with a possible D match to TRBD1 (6 bases). V gave up 3 bases and J gave up 1 base, with 10 bases separating them. The V gene's germline CDR1 is SGDLS and CDR2 YYNGEE. This CDR3 contains 14 residues. The CDR3 DNA sequence: TGTGCCAGCAGCGACCGGGACACGAACACTGAAGCTTTCTTT. This translates into CASSDRDTNTEAFF.

Comments on this clonotype: Sequence at one end of the junction differs from germline and may be a read error. In DNA form, the CDR3 reads TGTGCCAGCAGTTTATCGATATCGGCTAGCGAGTTCACAGATACGCAGTACTTT. The encoded protein is CASSLSISASEFTDTQYF. The chain employs TRBV27 and TRBJ2-3, with D perhaps matching TRBD2 (6 bases). The V gene's germline CDR1 is MNHEY and CDR2 SMNVEV (reference sequence). This CDR3 region has 18 residues.

Only a few counts were recorded for this clonotype. CDR3 in amino acids: CASTSSGSGSYEQYF. The CDR3 nucleotides read TGTGCCAGCACCTCTAGCGGGAGTGGCTCCTACGAGCAGTACTTC. This chain connects TRBV28 to TRBJ2-7; 10 bases line up with TRBD2. There are 15 residues in the CDR3. The germline gives CDR1 MDHEN, CDR2 SYDVKM. V lost 7 bases to trimming and J lost 0 bases; unmatched junction nucleotides: 6.

This clonotype was counted a few times. The DNA of the CDR3 is TGTGCCAGCAGTGAGGATTGGACAGGGACCAATCAGCCCCAGCATTTT. Encoded protein: CASSEDWTGTNQPQHF. The V gene is TRBV6-4, the J gene TRBJ1-5; 8 nucleotides line up with TRBD1. The germline V gene has CDR1 MRHNA and CDR2 SNTAGT. The trim removed 3 bases at V and 3 bases at J, leaving 7 bases unmatched. There are 16 residues in the CDR3.

This clonotype was seen at least ten times. The V call is TRBV7-2, the J call TRBJ2-1; D may be TRBD1 (5 bases). V dropped 1 base and J dropped 2 bases, with 12 bases sitting between them. CDR1 and CDR2 from the germline V gene are SGHTA and FQGNSA. CDR3 length: 16 amino acids. The CDR3: CASSLEGAVTYNEQFF. DNA for the CDR3: TGTGCCAGCAGCTTAGAAGGGGCCGTTACCTACAATGAGCAGTTCTTC.